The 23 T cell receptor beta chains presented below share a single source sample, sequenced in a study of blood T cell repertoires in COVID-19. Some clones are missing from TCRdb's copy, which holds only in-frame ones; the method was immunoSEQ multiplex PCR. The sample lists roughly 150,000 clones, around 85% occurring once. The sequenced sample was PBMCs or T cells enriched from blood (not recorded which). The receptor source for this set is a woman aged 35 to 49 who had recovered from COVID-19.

CDR3 DNA sequence: TGCAGCGTCCCGGGGGGGCCTGGCACAGATACGCAGTATTTT. Its protein product is CSVPGGPGTDTQYF. The gene calls are TRBV29-1 and TRBJ2-3; 8 positions agree with TRBD2. Germline loops: CDR1 SQVTM, CDR2 ANQGSEA. The trim removed 6 bases at V and 1 base at J, leaving 6 bases unmatched. The CDR3 runs to 14 residues.

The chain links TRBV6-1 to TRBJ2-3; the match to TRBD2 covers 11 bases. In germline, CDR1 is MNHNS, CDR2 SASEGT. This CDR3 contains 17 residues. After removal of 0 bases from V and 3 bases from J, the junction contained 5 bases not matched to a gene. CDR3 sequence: CASSEASSGRQTDTQYF. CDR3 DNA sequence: TGTGCCAGCAGTGAAGCGTCTAGCGGGAGGCAGACAGATACGCAGTATTTT.

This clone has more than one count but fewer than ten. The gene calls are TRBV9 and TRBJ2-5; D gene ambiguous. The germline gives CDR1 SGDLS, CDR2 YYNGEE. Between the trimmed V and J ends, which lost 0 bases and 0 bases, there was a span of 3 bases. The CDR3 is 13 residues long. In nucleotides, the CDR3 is TGTGCCAGCAGCGTAGCAGACCAAGAGACCCAGTACTTC. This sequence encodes CASSVADQETQYF.

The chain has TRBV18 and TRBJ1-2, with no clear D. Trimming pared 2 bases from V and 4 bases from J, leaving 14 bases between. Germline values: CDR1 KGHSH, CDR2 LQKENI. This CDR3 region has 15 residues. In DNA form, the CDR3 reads TGTGCCAGCTCACCAGAGGCCGCACTCCTCTATGGCTACACCTTC. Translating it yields CASSPEAALLYGYTF.

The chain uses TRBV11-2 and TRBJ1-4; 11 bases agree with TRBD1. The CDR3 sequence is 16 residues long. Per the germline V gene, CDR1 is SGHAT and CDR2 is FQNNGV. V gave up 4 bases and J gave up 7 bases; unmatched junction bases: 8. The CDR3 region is CASSSLTDRGREKLFF. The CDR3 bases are TGTGCCAGCAGCTCCCTTACGGACAGGGGGCGTGAAAAACTGTTTTTT.

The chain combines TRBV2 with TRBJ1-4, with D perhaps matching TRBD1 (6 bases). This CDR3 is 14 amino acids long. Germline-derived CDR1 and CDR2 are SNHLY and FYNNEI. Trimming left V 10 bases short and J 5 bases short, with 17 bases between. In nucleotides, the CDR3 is TGTGCCACCCACGCGGACAGAGCCAATGAAAAACTGTTTTTT. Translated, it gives CATHADRANEKLFF.

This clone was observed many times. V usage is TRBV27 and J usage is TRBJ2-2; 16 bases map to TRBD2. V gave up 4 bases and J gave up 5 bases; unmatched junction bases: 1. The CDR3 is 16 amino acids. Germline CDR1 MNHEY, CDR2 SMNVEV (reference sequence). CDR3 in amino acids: CASSWGLAGGTGELFF. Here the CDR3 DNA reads TGTGCCAGCAGTTGGGGACTAGCGGGAGGGACCGGGGAGCTGTTTTTT.

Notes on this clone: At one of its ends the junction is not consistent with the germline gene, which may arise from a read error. CDR3 in amino acids: CASSPNQGARDTQYF. In DNA form, the CDR3 reads TGTGCTAGCAGCCCTAACCAGGGGGCGCGAGATACGCAGTATTTT. The rearrangement uses TRBV7-7 and TRBJ2-3; 8 bases are a match to TRBD1. The germline V gene has CDR1 SSHAT and CDR2 FNYEAQ (reference sequence). The CDR3 is made up of 15 amino acids. Looking up the rest from reference TRBV7-7 and TRBJ2-3 gives the full variable domain: GAGVSQSPRYKVTKRGQDVTLRCDPISSHATLYWYQQALGQGPEFLTYFNYEAQPDKSGLPSDRFSAERPEGSISTLTIQRTEQRDSAMYRCASSPNQGARDTQYFGPGTRLTVL.

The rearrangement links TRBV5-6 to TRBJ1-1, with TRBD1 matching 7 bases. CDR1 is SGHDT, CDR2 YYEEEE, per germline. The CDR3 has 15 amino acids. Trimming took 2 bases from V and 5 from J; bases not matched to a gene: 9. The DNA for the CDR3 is TGTGCCAGCAGCTTTATTGACAGGGTTGGGACTGAAGCTTTCTTT. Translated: CASSFIDRVGTEAFF. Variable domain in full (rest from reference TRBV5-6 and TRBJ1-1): DAGVTQSPTHLIKTRGQQVTLRCSPKSGHDTVSWYQQALGQGPQFIFQYYEEEERQRGNFPDRFSGHQFPNYSSELNVNALLLGDSALYLCASSFIDRVGTEAFFGQGTRLTVV.

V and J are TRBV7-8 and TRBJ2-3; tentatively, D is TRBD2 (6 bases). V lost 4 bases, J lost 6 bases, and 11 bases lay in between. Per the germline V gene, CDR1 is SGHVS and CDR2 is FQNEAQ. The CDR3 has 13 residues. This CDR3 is CASSSQEGDTQYF. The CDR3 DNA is TGTGCCAGCAGCTCCCAGGAGGGGGATACGCAGTATTTT.

CDR3 region: CASSYLDRSGGNQPQHF. In DNA, the CDR3 is TGCGCCAGCAGTTACTTGGACAGGTCCGGAGGCAATCAGCCCCAGCATTTT. The chain employs TRBV23-1 and TRBJ1-5; 7 positions match TRBD1. TRBV23-1 is an ORF for which the function is uncertain. This CDR3 has 17 residues. The ends lost 5 bases at V and 2 bases at J; junction bases unmatched: 12.

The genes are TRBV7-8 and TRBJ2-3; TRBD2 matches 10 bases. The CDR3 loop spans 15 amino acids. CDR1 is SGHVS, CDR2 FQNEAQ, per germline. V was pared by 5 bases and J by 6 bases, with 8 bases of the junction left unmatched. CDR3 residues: CASSLVAGGRDTQYF. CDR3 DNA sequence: TGTGCCAGCAGCCTCGTAGCGGGAGGCCGCGATACGCAGTATTTT. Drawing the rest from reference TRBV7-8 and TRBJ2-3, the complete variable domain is GAGVSQSPRYKVAKRGQDVALRCDPISGHVSLFWYQQALGQGPEFLTYFQNEAQLDKSGLPSDRFFAERPEGSVSTLKIQRTQQEDSAVYLCASSLVAGGRDTQYFGPGTRLTVL.

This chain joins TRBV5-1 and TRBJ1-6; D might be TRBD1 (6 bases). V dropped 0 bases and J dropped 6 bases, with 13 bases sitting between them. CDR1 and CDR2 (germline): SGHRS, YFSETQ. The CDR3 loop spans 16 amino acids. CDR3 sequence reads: CASSLDAGVFNSPLHF. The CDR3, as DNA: TGCGCCAGCAGCTTGGACGCAGGGGTTTTTAATTCACCCCTCCACTTT.

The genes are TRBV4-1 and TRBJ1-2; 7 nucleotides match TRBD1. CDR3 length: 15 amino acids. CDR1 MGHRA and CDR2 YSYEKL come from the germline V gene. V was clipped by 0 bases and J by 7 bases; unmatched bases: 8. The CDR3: CASSQEPTGVAGYTF. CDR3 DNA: TGCGCCAGCAGCCAAGAACCTACAGGGGTTGCTGGCTACACCTTC.

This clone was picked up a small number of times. The CDR3 region has the DNA TGTGCCAGCAGCACCCCCGGTCTGGTCTATGGCTACACCTTC. Protein sequence: CASSTPGLVYGYTF. The V and J genes are TRBV7-3 and TRBJ1-2; D gene ambiguous. Germline loops: CDR1 SGHTA, CDR2 FQGTGA. This CDR3 comprises 14 residues. The ends were cut back, 5 bases at V and 4 bases at J, with 14 bases in the middle.

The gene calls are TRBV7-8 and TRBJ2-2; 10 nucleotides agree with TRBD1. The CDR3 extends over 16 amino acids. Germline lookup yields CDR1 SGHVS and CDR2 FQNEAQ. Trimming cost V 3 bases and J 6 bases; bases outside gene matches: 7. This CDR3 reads CASSLTGGIWAGELFF. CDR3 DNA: TGTGCCAGCAGCTTGACAGGGGGCATTTGGGCCGGGGAGCTGTTTTTT. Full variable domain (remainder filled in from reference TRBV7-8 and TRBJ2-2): GAGVSQSPRYKVAKRGQDVALRCDPISGHVSLFWYQQALGQGPEFLTYFQNEAQLDKSGLPSDRFFAERPEGSVSTLKIQRTQQEDSAVYLCASSLTGGIWAGELFFGEGSRLTVL.

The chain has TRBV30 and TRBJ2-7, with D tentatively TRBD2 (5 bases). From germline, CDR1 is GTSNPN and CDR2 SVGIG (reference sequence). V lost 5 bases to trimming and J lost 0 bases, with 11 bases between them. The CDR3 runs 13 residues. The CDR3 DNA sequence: TGTGCCTGGGGCACCGGGGACTCCTACGAGCAGTACTTC. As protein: CAWGTGDSYEQYF.

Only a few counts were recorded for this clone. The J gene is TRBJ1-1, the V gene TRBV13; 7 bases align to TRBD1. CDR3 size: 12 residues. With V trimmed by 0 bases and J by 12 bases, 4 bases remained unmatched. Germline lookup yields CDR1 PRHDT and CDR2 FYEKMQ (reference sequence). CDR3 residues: CASSLGETGTFF. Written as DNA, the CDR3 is TGTGCCAGCAGCTTAGGGGAGACAGGGACTTTCTTT. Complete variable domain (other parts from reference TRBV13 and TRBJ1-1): AAGVIQSPRHLIKEKRETATLKCYPIPRHDTVYWYQQGPGQDPQFLISFYEKMQSDKGSIPDRFSAQQFSDYHSELNMSSLELGDSALYFCASSLGETGTFFGQGTRLTVV.

CDR3 nucleotides: TGTGCCAGCAGCCTCGAACTAGCCACCGGGGAGCTGTTTTTT. This encodes CASSLELATGELFF. The gene calls are TRBV7-3 and TRBJ2-2; weak D call: TRBD2 (6 bases). The V end lost 5 bases, the J end lost 4 bases, and 11 bases lay between the germline ends. Germline CDR1 SGHTA, CDR2 FQGTGA. CDR3 length: 14 amino acids.

For the CDR3, the DNA is TGTGCCAGCAGCGGTCAGGGGGGCGGCCCCACAGATACGCAGTATTTT. Protein sequence: CASSGQGGGPTDTQYF. This sequence joins TRBV9 and TRBJ2-3; D possibly corresponds to TRBD1 (7 bases). V lost 3 bases, J lost 2 bases, and 16 bases lay in between. CDR1 and CDR2 (germline): SGDLS, YYNGEE. The CDR3 extends over 16 amino acids. Full variable domain (missing parts from reference TRBV9 and TRBJ2-3): DSGVTQTPKHLITATGQRVTLRCSPRSGDLSVYWYQQSLDQGLQFLIQYYNGEERAKGNILERFSAQQFPDLHSELNLSSLELGDSALYFCASSGQGGGPTDTQYFGPGTRLTVL.

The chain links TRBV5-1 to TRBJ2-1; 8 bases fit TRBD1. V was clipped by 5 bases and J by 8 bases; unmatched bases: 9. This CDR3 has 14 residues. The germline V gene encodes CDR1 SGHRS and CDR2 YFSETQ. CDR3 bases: TGCGCCAGCAGTCCTGACAGGGGCAACGATGAGCAGTTCTTC. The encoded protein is CASSPDRGNDEQFF. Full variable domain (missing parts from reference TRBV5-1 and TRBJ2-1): KAGVTQTPRYLIKTRGQQVTLSCSPISGHRSVSWYQQTPGQGLQFLFEYFSETQRNKGNFPGRFSGRQFSNSRSEMNVSTLELGDSALYLCASSPDRGNDEQFFGPGTRLTVL.

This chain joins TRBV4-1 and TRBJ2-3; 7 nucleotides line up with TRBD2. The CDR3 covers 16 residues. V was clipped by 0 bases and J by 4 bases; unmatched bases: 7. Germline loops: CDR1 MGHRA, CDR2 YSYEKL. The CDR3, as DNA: TGCGCCAGCAGCCAAGATCGGGCGGGAGCAGCAGATACGCAGTATTTT. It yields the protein CASSQDRAGAADTQYF.

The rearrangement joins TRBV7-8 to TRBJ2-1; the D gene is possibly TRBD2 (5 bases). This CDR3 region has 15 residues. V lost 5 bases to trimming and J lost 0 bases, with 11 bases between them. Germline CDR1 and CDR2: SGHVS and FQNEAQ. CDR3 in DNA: TGTGCCAGCAGCCCCCTTGGACTCTCCTACAATGAGCAGTTCTTC. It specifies CASSPLGLSYNEQFF.